This record concerns one TCR beta chain sequence. This sample stems from a study of control samples from healthy donors and cancer patients. In germline, CDR1 is SEHNR, CDR2 FQNEAQ (reference sequence). The V gene lost 5 bases and the J gene lost 0 bases, with 11 bases spanning the gap. The CDR3 spans 14 residues. Clones were sequenced by immunoSEQ multiplex PCR, and TCRdb holds only the in-frame ones, with some missing. Counted here are about 44,000 clones, more than 65% occurring once; the ten biggest clones make up approximately 17%. The TCR was taken from a male donor with melanoma. J is TRBJ2-7 and V is TRBV7-9, with a weak D call TRBD1 (5 bases). The source material was formalin-fixed, paraffin-embedded tissue. CDR3 DNA: TGTGCCAGCAGCCCTCCTAGGGGCTCCTACGAGCAGTACTTC. Protein product: CASSPPRGSYEQYF.